The rows below give T cell receptor beta chains drawn from one sample of a study of blood T cell repertoires in COVID-19. Profiling relied on immunoSEQ multiplex PCR, and the TCRdb table lists in-frame clones only, not all of them. The table records around 200,000 clones, more than 80% of them present only once. Material for sequencing was peripheral blood. The receptors were gathered from a human donor in a cohort sampled during active COVID-19. Both conserved end residues are part of each CDR3. The D gene is left open where the match is weak. For some rows the clone size is stated as once, few or many, or as a class when expanded; others skip it.

V gene: TRBV15; CDR3 length: 18; clone size: .; J gene: TRBJ2-1; D gene: TRBD2; CDR3 DNA: TGTGCCACCAGCACGGGACTAGCGGGGGGGCTGTTTGGTAATGAGCAGTTCTTC; CDR3 protein: CATSTGLAGGLFGNEQFF
V gene: TRBV27; CDR3 length: 15; clone size: .; J gene: TRBJ2-5; D gene: TRBD2; CDR3 DNA: TGTGCCAGCAGAATCATAGCGGGGCGACAAGGGACCCAGTACTTC; CDR3 protein: CASRIIAGRQGTQYF
V gene: TRBV25-1; CDR3 length: 15; clone size: once; J gene: TRBJ2-5; D gene: TRBD1; CDR3 DNA: TGTGCCAGCAGTGAATGGGGACAGGCCGTGGAGACCCAGTACTTC; CDR3 protein: CASSEWGQAVETQYF
V gene: TRBV4-1; CDR3 length: 16; clone size: .; J gene: TRBJ1-4; D gene: .; CDR3 DNA: TGCGCCAGCAGCCAAGATACAGGTGGAGGGAATGAAAAACTGTTTTTT; CDR3 protein: CASSQDTGGGNEKLFF
V gene: TRBV3-1/TRBV3-2; CDR3 length: 14; clone size: .; J gene: TRBJ2-5; D gene: .; CDR3 DNA: TGTGCCAGCAGGGACGTAGGGGGCCAAGAGACCCAGTACTTC; CDR3 protein: CASRDVGGQETQYF
V gene: TRBV7-2; CDR3 length: 15; clone size: .; J gene: TRBJ2-1; D gene: TRBD2; CDR3 DNA: TGTGCCAGCAGCTTACTAGGCGGGGGGGACAATGAGCAGTTCTTC; CDR3 protein: CASSLLGGGDNEQFF
V gene: TRBV7-2; CDR3 length: 13; clone size: .; J gene: TRBJ2-7; D gene: .; CDR3 DNA: TGTGCCAGCAGCTTAACAAGTACCTACGAGCAGTACTTC; CDR3 protein: CASSLTSTYEQYF
V gene: TRBV5-4; CDR3 length: 14; clone size: .; J gene: TRBJ1-6; D gene: .; CDR3 DNA: TGTGCCAGCAGCTTGACGGCGGCTAATTCACCCCTCCACTTT; CDR3 protein: CASSLTAANSPLHF
V gene: TRBV29-1; CDR3 length: 13; clone size: .; J gene: TRBJ2-7; D gene: .; CDR3 DNA: TGCAGCGTTAAGGGGATTGGGACTTACGAGCAGTACTTC; CDR3 protein: CSVKGIGTYEQYF
V gene: TRBV19; CDR3 length: 13; clone size: .; J gene: TRBJ1-2; D gene: .; CDR3 DNA: TGTGCCAGTATGGACAGAATCCTGAATGGCTACACCTTC; CDR3 protein: CASMDRILNGYTF
V gene: TRBV7-2; CDR3 length: 13; clone size: .; J gene: TRBJ2-7; D gene: .; CDR3 DNA: TGTGCCAGCAGCCCCGGAGGGCGGGACGAGCAGTACTTC; CDR3 protein: CASSPGGRDEQYF
V gene: TRBV29-1; CDR3 length: 13; clone size: .; J gene: TRBJ2-7; D gene: .; CDR3 DNA: TGCAGCGTTGCTCACCCGGGTGGGTACGAGCAGTACTTC; CDR3 protein: CSVAHPGGYEQYF
V gene: TRBV5-1; CDR3 length: 14; clone size: .; J gene: TRBJ2-5; D gene: TRBD2; CDR3 DNA: TGCGCCAGCAGCTTGATCGGGGGGGCCGAGACCCAGTACTTC; CDR3 protein: CASSLIGGAETQYF
V gene: TRBV5-6; CDR3 length: 15; clone size: few; J gene: TRBJ2-1; D gene: .; CDR3 DNA: TGTGCCAGCAGCTGGGGCTATCCCACAGCCAATGAGCAGTTCTTC; CDR3 protein: CASSWGYPTANEQFF
V gene: TRBV27; CDR3 length: 14; clone size: .; J gene: TRBJ2-7; D gene: .; CDR3 DNA: TGTGCCAGCGCCAGTTCGGGGGGCCCTTGGGAGCAGTACTTC; CDR3 protein: CASASSGGPWEQYF
V gene: TRBV6-2/TRBV6-3; CDR3 length: 13; clone size: .; J gene: TRBJ2-7; D gene: .; CDR3 DNA: TGTGCCAGCATCCCCGGGGTTCCCTACGAGCAGTACTTC; CDR3 protein: CASIPGVPYEQYF
V gene: TRBV18; CDR3 length: 13; clone size: .; J gene: TRBJ2-1; D gene: TRBD1; CDR3 DNA: TGTGCCAGCTCACTGGGACAGAATAATGAGCAGTTCTTC; CDR3 protein: CASSLGQNNEQFF
V gene: TRBV25-1; CDR3 length: 13; clone size: .; J gene: TRBJ2-1; D gene: .; CDR3 DNA: TGTGCCAGCAGTGAGCCCCTCAGGGATGAGCAGTTCTTC; CDR3 protein: CASSEPLRDEQFF
V gene: TRBV5-1; CDR3 length: 17; clone size: .; J gene: TRBJ2-1; D gene: TRBD2; CDR3 DNA: TGCGCCAGCAGCTTAAGAGGCGGGGGAGGCTCCTACAATGAGCAGTTCTTC; CDR3 protein: CASSLRGGGGSYNEQFF
V gene: TRBV5-1; CDR3 length: 13; clone size: .; J gene: TRBJ2-5; D gene: TRBD2; CDR3 DNA: TGCGCCAGCAGCCGGGACTATCAAGAGACCCAGTACTTC; CDR3 protein: CASSRDYQETQYF
V gene: TRBV9; CDR3 length: 16; clone size: .; J gene: TRBJ2-7; D gene: TRBD1; CDR3 DNA: TGTGCCAGCAGCGTAGGGGACAGGGCGACGGTCTACGAGCAGTACTTC; CDR3 protein: CASSVGDRATVYEQYF
V gene: TRBV3-1/TRBV3-2; CDR3 length: 13; clone size: .; J gene: TRBJ2-5; D gene: .; CDR3 DNA: TGTGCCAGCAGCGCCGTCGGGGGAGAGACCCAGTACTTC; CDR3 protein: CASSAVGGETQYF
V gene: TRBV20-1; CDR3 length: 15; clone size: .; J gene: TRBJ2-1; D gene: .; CDR3 DNA: TGCAGTGCTAGTTCTCTGGCTTACCCGAACAATGAGCAGTTCTTC; CDR3 protein: CSASSLAYPNNEQFF
V gene: TRBV6-4; CDR3 length: 13; clone size: .; J gene: TRBJ1-1; D gene: .; CDR3 DNA: TGTGCCAGCAGTGATTACCCCGGGACTGAAGCTTTCTTT; CDR3 protein: CASSDYPGTEAFF
V gene: TRBV10-2; CDR3 length: 17; clone size: .; J gene: TRBJ2-1; D gene: TRBD2; CDR3 DNA: TGCGCCAGCGGTAGGGCTAGCGGGGGGGCCGGGTACAATGAGCAGTTCTTC; CDR3 protein: CASGRASGGAGYNEQFF
V gene: TRBV11-2; CDR3 length: 15; clone size: .; J gene: TRBJ2-7; D gene: TRBD1; CDR3 DNA: TGTGCCAGCAGCTTATCGAACAGGGGGCTCGACGAGCAGTACTTC; CDR3 protein: CASSLSNRGLDEQYF
V gene: TRBV6-2/TRBV6-3; CDR3 length: 15; clone size: .; J gene: TRBJ1-2; D gene: .; CDR3 DNA: TGTGCCAGCAGTCCCGGGAGTTCCATAAACTATGGCTACACCTTC; CDR3 protein: CASSPGSSINYGYTF
V gene: TRBV7-2; CDR3 length: 15; clone size: .; J gene: TRBJ2-7; D gene: .; CDR3 DNA: TGTGCCAGCAGACCCGGACAGTTTCTCTCTCTCGAGCAGTACTTC; CDR3 protein: CASRPGQFLSLEQYF
V gene: TRBV4-1; CDR3 length: 15; clone size: .; J gene: TRBJ2-1; D gene: .; CDR3 DNA: TGCGCCAGCAGCCAGAGAACAACAGGCAACAATGAGCAGTTCTTC; CDR3 protein: CASSQRTTGNNEQFF
V gene: TRBV6-2/TRBV6-3; CDR3 length: 14; clone size: .; J gene: TRBJ2-7; D gene: .; CDR3 DNA: TGTGCCAGCAGTTACTCGGGGGCCTTGAACGAGCAGTACTTC; CDR3 protein: CASSYSGALNEQYF
V gene: TRBV12-3/TRBV12-4; CDR3 length: 13; clone size: .; J gene: TRBJ2-5; D gene: TRBD2; CDR3 DNA: TGTGCCAGCAGTTTTCGGGGGGGAGAGACCCAGTACTTC; CDR3 protein: CASSFRGGETQYF
V gene: TRBV27; CDR3 length: 16; clone size: .; J gene: TRBJ1-2; D gene: .; CDR3 DNA: TGTGCCAGCAGTCGCACAGCTGGATTCCCGCACTATGGCTACACCTTC; CDR3 protein: CASSRTAGFPHYGYTF
V gene: TRBV7-9; CDR3 length: 14; clone size: .; J gene: TRBJ1-2; D gene: TRBD1; CDR3 DNA: TGTGCCAGCAGGGAAGCAGGGGGTAACTATGGCTACACCTTC; CDR3 protein: CASREAGGNYGYTF
V gene: TRBV5-1; CDR3 length: 14; clone size: few; J gene: TRBJ1-3; D gene: .; CDR3 DNA: TGCGCCAGCAGACCTACGGGTCCGGGAAACACCATATATTTT; CDR3 protein: CASRPTGPGNTIYF
V gene: TRBV6-5; CDR3 length: 13; clone size: .; J gene: TRBJ1-1; D gene: .; CDR3 DNA: TGTGCCAGCACTAGTTTAATGAACACTGAAGCTTTCTTT; CDR3 protein: CASTSLMNTEAFF
V gene: TRBV30; CDR3 length: 17; clone size: .; J gene: TRBJ2-7; D gene: TRBD1; CDR3 DNA: TGTGCCTGGAGTGTTCGGTGGGACAGGCAGGGAGGACACGAGCAGTACTTC; CDR3 protein: CAWSVRWDRQGGHEQYF
V gene: TRBV5-1; CDR3 length: 15; clone size: once; J gene: TRBJ1-1; D gene: TRBD1; CDR3 DNA: TGCGCCAGCAGCCCGCACAGGGGGCGGAACACTGAAGCTTTCTTT; CDR3 protein: CASSPHRGRNTEAFF
V gene: TRBV9; CDR3 length: 15; clone size: .; J gene: TRBJ2-2; D gene: TRBD1; CDR3 DNA: TGTGCCAGCAGCACCGGGACAGCGAACACCGGGGAGCTGTTTTTT; CDR3 protein: CASSTGTANTGELFF
V gene: TRBV15; CDR3 length: 13; clone size: .; J gene: TRBJ1-4; D gene: .; CDR3 DNA: TGTGCCACCAGCAGATCTCCTAATGAAAAACTGTTTTTT; CDR3 protein: CATSRSPNEKLFF
V gene: TRBV5-1; CDR3 length: 16; clone size: .; J gene: TRBJ2-7; D gene: TRBD1; CDR3 DNA: TGCGCCAGCAGGCCAGGACTCCGGGACAGGACCTACGAGCAGTACTTC; CDR3 protein: CASRPGLRDRTYEQYF
V gene: TRBV30; CDR3 length: 15; clone size: .; J gene: TRBJ2-7; D gene: TRBD1; CDR3 DNA: TGTGCCTGGAGTGCCCGGGACAGGGGGACCTACGAGCAGTACTTC; CDR3 protein: CAWSARDRGTYEQYF
V gene: TRBV2; CDR3 length: 15; clone size: .; J gene: TRBJ2-1; D gene: .; CDR3 DNA: TGTGCCAGCAGTGAAACCACGAGCTCCTACAATGAGCAGTTCTTC; CDR3 protein: CASSETTSSYNEQFF
V gene: TRBV12-3/TRBV12-4; CDR3 length: 12; clone size: .; J gene: TRBJ2-7; D gene: .; CDR3 DNA: TGTGCCAGCAGGCGGTTCGTCGGCGAGCAGTACTTC; CDR3 protein: CASRRFVGEQYF
V gene: TRBV4-1; CDR3 length: 16; clone size: .; J gene: TRBJ2-7; D gene: TRBD1; CDR3 DNA: TGCGCCAGCAGCCAAGATAGTTGGACAGGGGTTCCCGAGCAGTACTTC; CDR3 protein: CASSQDSWTGVPEQYF
V gene: TRBV6-5; CDR3 length: 15; clone size: .; J gene: TRBJ1-2; D gene: .; CDR3 DNA: TGTGCCAGCAGTTCTTCAGGGCCCCAGGACTATGGCTACACCTTC; CDR3 protein: CASSSSGPQDYGYTF